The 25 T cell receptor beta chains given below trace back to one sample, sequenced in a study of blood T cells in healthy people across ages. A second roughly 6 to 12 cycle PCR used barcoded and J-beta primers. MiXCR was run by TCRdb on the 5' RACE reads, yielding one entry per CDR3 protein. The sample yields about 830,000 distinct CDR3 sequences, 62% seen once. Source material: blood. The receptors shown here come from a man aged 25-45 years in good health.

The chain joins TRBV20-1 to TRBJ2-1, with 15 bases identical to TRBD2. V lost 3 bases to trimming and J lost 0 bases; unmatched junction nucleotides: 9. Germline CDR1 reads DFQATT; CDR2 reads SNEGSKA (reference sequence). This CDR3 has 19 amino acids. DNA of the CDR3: TGCAGTGCTAGGGAAACCGGGACTAGCGGGGGGAGCTCCTACAATGAGCAGTTCTTC. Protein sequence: CSARETGTSGGSSYNEQFF.

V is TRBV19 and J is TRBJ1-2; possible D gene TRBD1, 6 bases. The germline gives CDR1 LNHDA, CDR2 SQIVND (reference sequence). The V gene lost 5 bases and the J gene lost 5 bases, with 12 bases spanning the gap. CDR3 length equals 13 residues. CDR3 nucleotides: TGTGCCAGTAGTGTCGGACAGTTATATGGCTACACCTTC. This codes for CASSVGQLYGYTF.

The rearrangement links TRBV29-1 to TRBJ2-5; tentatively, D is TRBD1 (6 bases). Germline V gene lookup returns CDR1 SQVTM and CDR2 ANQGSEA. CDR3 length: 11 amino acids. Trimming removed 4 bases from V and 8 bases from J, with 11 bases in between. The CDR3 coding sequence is TGCAGCGTTGTACAGGGTCGCACCCAGTACTTC. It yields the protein CSVVQGRTQYF.

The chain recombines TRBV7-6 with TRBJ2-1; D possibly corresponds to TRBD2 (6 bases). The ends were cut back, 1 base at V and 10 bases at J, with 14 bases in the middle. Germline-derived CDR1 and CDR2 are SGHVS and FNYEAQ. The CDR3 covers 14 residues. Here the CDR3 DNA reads TGTGCCAGCAGCTTAGTAGACAGAGGAGGGGAGCAGTTCTTC. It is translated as CASSLVDRGGEQFF.

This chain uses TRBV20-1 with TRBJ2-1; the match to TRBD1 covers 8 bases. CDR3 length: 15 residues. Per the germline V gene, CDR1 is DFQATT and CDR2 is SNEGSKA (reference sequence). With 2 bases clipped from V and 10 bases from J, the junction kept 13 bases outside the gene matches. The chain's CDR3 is CSARSGTGVVEEQFF. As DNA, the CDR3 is TGCAGTGCTAGATCGGGGACAGGAGTAGTCGAGGAGCAGTTCTTC.

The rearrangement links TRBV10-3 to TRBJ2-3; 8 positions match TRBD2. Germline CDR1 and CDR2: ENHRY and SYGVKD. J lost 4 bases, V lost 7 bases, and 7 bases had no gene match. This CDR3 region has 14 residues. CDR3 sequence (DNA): TGTGCCATCACCAGCGGGGGTGTCCCAGATACGCAGTATTTT. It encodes CAITSGGVPDTQYF.

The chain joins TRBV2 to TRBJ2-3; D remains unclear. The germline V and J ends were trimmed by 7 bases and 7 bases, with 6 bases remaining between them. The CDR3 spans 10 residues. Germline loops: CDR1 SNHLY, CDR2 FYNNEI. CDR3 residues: CASNINTQYF. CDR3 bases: TGTGCCAGCAATATAAATACGCAGTATTTT.

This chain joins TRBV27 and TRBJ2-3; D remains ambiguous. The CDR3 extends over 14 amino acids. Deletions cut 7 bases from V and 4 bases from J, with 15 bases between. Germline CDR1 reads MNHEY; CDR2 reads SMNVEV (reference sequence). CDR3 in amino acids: CASNQLGGADTQYF. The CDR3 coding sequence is TGTGCCAGCAATCAGCTGGGTGGGGCAGATACGCAGTATTTT.

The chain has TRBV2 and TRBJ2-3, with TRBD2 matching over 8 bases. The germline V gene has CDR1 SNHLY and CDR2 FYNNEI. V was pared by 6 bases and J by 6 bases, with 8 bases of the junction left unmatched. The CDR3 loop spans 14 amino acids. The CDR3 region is CASRQRGGRDTQYF. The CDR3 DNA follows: TGTGCCAGCAGACAACGGGGGGGGCGGGATACGCAGTATTTT.

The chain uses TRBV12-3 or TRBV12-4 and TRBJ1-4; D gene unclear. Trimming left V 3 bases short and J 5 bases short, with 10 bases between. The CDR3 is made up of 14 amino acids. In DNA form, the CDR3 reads TGTGCCAGCAGTTTTGCGGGAGGGAATGAAAAACTGTTTTTT. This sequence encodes CASSFAGGNEKLFF.

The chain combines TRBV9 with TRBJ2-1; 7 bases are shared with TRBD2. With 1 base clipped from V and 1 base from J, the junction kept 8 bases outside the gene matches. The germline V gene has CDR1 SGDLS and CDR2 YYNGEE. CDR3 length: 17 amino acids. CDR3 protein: CASSVNQRGISYNEQFF. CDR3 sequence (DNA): TGTGCCAGCAGCGTAAATCAGCGGGGCATATCCTACAATGAGCAGTTCTTC.

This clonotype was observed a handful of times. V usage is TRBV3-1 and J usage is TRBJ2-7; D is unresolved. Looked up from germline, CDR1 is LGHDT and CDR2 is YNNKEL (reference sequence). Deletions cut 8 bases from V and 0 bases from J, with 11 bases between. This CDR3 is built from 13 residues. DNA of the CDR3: TGTGCCAGCCAAGGGTTCTCCTCCTACGAGCAGTACTTC. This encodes CASQGFSSYEQYF.

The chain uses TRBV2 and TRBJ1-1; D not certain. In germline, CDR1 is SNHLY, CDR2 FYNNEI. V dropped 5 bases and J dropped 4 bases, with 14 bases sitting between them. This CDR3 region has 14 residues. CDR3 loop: CASSPLGWGTEAFF. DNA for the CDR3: TGTGCCAGCAGTCCCCTCGGATGGGGCACTGAAGCTTTCTTT.

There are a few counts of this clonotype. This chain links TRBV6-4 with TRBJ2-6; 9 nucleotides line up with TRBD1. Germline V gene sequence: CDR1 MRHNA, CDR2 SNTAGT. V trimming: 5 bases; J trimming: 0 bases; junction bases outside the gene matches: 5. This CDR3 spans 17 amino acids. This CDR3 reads CASSRQGDLSGANVLTF. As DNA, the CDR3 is TGTGCCAGCAGTAGACAGGGGGATCTCTCTGGGGCCAACGTCCTGACTTTC.

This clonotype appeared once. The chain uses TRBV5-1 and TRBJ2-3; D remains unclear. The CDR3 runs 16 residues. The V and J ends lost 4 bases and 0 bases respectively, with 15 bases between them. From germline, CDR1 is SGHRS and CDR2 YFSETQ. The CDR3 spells CASSQELWSSTDTQYF. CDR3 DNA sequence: TGCGCCAGCAGCCAAGAACTGTGGTCAAGCACAGATACGCAGTATTTT.

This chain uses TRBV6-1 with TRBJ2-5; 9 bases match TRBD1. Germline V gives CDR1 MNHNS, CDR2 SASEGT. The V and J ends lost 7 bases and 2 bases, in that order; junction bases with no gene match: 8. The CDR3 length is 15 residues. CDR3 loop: CASNGWDRVQETQYF. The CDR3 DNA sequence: TGTGCCAGCAATGGTTGGGACAGGGTACAAGAGACCCAGTACTTC.

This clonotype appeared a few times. This chain's CDR3 is CASSSTLIRGYTF. In nucleotides, the CDR3 is TGTGCCAGCAGCTCGACCCTCATACGAGGCTACACCTTC. The V call is TRBV7-9, the J call TRBJ1-2, with no clear D. Germline V lookup: CDR1 SEHNR, CDR2 FQNEAQ (reference sequence). V was trimmed by 4 bases and J by 8 bases, leaving 14 bases between them. The CDR3 loop spans 13 amino acids.

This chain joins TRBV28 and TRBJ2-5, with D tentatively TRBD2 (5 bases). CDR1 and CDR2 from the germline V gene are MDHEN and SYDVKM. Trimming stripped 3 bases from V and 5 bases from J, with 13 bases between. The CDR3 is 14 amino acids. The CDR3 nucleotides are TGTGCCAGCAGTTTTGCGCCGGGAAAGGAGACCCAGTACTTC. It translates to CASSFAPGKETQYF.

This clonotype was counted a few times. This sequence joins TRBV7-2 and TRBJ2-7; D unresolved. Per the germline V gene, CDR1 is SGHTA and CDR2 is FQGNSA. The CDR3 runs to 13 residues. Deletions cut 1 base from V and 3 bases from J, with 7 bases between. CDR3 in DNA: TGTGCCAGCAGCTTAGAGGTAGTCTACGAGCAGTACTTC. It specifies CASSLEVVYEQYF.

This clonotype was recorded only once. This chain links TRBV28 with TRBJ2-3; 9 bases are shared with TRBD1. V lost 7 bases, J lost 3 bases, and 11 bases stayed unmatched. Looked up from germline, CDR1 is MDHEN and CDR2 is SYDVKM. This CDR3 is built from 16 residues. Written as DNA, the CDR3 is TGTGCCAGCATTCGGACCGGGACAGGGCTGACAGATACGCAGTATTTT. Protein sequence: CASIRTGTGLTDTQYF.

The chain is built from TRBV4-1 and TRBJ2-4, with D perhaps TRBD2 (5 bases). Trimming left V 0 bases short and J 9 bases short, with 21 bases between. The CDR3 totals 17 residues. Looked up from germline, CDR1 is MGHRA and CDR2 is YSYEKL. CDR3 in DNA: TGCGCCAGCAGCCAAGATATCGCGGGCGTGCTACCTAGCATTCAGTACTTC. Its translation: CASSQDIAGVLPSIQYF.

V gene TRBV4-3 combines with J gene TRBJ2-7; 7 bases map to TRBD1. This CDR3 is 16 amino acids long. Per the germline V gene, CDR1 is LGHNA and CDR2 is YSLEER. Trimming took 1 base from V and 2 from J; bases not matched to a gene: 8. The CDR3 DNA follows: TGCGCCAGCAGCCAAGCACTCACGGGACAGCCCTACGAGCAGTACTTC. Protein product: CASSQALTGQPYEQYF.

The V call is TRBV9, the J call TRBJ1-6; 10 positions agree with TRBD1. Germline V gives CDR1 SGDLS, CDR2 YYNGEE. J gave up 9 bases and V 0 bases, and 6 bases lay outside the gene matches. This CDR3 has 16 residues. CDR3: CASSVAGTGEFSPLHF. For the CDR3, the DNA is TGTGCCAGCAGCGTAGCCGGGACAGGGGAATTTTCACCCCTCCACTTT.

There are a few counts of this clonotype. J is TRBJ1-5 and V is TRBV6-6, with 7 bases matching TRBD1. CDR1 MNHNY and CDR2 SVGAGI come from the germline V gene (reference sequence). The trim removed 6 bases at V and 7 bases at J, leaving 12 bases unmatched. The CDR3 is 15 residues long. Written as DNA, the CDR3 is TGTGCCAGCAGCCTTCGACAGGGCGCGGAGCAGCCCCAGCATTTT. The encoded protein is CASSLRQGAEQPQHF.

CDR3 sequence (DNA): TGTGCCAGCAGTTCAATAACTAGCGGGGGAAACTCTGGGGCCAACGTCCTGACTTTC. Its protein is CASSSITSGGNSGANVLTF. The chain links TRBV12-3 or TRBV12-4 to TRBJ2-6; 11 positions agree with TRBD2. V shed 4 bases, J shed 0 bases, and the junction held 8 bases outside the gene matches. This CDR3 has 19 amino acids.